This T cell receptor beta chain was identified during a study of blood T cell repertoires in COVID-19 (dated by TCRdb to between 2020 and 2021). With regard to the full study: Samples covering the acute and convalescent phases of COVID-19 were provided by collaborators in the United States, Italy and Spain. The prospective study material was composed of cDNA or gDNA derived from T cells, B-cell-depleted T cells, or PBMCs. The dataset comprised deeply sampled blood TCRbeta repertoires from subjects exposed to, actively infected with, or recovered from COVID-19. The repertoires were released in a freely available public database meant as a resource for research on the immune response to SARS-CoV-2. The samples were drawn from two sources: the first 160 participants of the ongoing ImmuneRACE study, and fewer than 1,500 subjects contributed by 6 global collaborators. Sample metadata almost always included a de-identified subject ID, COVID-19 status, age in years and sex. Where HLA class I and class II types were available, the types were taken from metadata supplied by the sample provider, not from assay-based typing. General conclusions and limits of the study: Clinical and demographic metadata were provided uncurated, with the amount varying by source and participant.

Participants in the prospective study were aged roughly 18 to 100 years, lived in under 30 United States geographic areas, and enrolled through a virtual design. In the prospective study, participants were assigned to cohorts based on the clinical history participants reported in a screening survey and a study questionnaire. Exposed participants had been in contact with someone with a PCR-confirmed or clinician-diagnosed COVID-19 case within 2 weeks of study entry. Mobile phlebotomists in the prospective study collected whole blood, serum and a nasopharyngeal or oropharyngeal swab from every participant. Additional blood draws and questionnaires over an approximately 2-month period could optionally be provided by prospective study participants. Blood samples from the prospective study were shipped frozen or at room temperature prior to DNA extraction. The CDR3 numbers 14 residues from cysteine through phenylalanine. The entry retains the CDR3 DNA only, 42 bases that are in frame from base 1. Sequences SGHRS (CDR1) and YFSETQ (CDR2) are obtained from the germline V gene. After removal of 2 bases from V and 5 bases from J, the junction retains 6 bases not matched to a gene.

The immunoSEQ Assay, a bias-controlled multiplex PCR, was used to amplify TCRbeta CDR3 regions from genomic DNA. As for the original processing: Nucleated cell counts per sample were estimated from amplification of reference gene primers within the assay. To quantify the absolute abundance of each unique TCRbeta CDR3 rearrangement, sequence reads were collapsed and filtered. For each sample, productive Simpson clonality was calculated by taking the square root of Simpson's diversity index across productive rearrangements. This immuneACCESS table, as held by TCRdb, lists in-frame sequences with V and J called but not all clones. Of the missing ones, under half trace to an unresolved V gene in checked studies; the others have no known cause. V, J and clone size are those of that table, while D and trimming were read from the DNA. The sample profile shows 150,000 or so clones; over 70% of them were found once. Of the sample, about 5% is held by the ten largest clones.

Comments on this clone: Its antigen specificity is not known. There are no base qualities to consult, and no much larger clone falls within one base.

The sequenced sample consisted of PBMCs or T cells enriched from blood (not recorded which). This chain joins TRBV5-1 to TRBJ2-7; TRBD1 aligns with 8 central bases. This clonotype originated in a man in his 70s who had been exposed to COVID-19. CDR3 loop: CASSFRTGLNEQYF. The nucleotide sequence is given as TGCGCCAGCAGCTTTAGGACAGGGCTCAACGAGCAGTACTTC.